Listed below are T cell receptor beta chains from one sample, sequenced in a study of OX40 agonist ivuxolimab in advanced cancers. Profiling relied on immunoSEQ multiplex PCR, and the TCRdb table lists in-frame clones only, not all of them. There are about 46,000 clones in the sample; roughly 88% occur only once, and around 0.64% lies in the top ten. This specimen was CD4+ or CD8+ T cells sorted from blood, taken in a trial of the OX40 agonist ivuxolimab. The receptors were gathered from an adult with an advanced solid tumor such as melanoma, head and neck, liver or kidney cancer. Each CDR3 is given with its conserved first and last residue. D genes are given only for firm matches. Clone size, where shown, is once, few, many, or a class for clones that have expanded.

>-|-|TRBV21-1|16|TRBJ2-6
TGTGCCAGCAGCAAAAACCGGCAGGCTGGGGCCAACGTCCTGACTTTC
CASSKNRQAGANVLTF
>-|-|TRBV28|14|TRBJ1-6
TGTGCCAGCAGTCCTCTTATACGGAATTCACCCCTCCACTTT
CASSPLIRNSPLHF
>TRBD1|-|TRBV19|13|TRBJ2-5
TGTGCCAGTAGTGCACAGGGGATGGGGACCCAGTACTTC
CASSAQGMGTQYF
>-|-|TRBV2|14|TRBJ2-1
TGTGCCAGCAGTGATCGGACCTTCTACAATGAGCAGTTCTTC
CASSDRTFYNEQFF
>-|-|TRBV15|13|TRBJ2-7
TGTGCCACCAGCCTTGGGCCGACCTACGAGCAGTACTTC
CATSLGPTYEQYF
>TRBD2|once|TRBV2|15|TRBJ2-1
TGTGCCAGCAATGGGTGGACTAGAGGGGTCAATGAGCAGTTCTTC
CASNGWTRGVNEQFF
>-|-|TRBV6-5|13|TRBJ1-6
TGTGCCAGCAGTTACGATCGGTACCCACCCCTCCACTTT
CASSYDRYPPLHF
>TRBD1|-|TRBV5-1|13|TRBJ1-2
TGCGCCAGCAGCGTGGGACAGAACTATGGCTACACCTTC
CASSVGQNYGYTF
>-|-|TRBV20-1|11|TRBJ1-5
TGCAGTGCTAGAGCCGATCAGCCCCAGCATTTT
CSARADQPQHF
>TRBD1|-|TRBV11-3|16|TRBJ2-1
TGTGCCAGCAGCCCGAGGACAGGGGGCTTGGGTCATGAGCAGTTCTTC
CASSPRTGGLGHEQFF